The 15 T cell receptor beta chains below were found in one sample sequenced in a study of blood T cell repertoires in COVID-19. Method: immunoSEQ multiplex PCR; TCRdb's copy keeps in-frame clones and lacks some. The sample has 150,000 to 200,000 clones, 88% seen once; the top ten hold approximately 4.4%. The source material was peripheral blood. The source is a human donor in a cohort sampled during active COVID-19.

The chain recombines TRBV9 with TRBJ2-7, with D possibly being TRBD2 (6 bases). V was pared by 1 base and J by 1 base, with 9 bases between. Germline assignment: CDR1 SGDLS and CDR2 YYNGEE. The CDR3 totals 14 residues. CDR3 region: CASSVNGRSYEQYF. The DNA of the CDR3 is TGTGCCAGCAGCGTAAATGGGAGGTCCTACGAGCAGTACTTC.

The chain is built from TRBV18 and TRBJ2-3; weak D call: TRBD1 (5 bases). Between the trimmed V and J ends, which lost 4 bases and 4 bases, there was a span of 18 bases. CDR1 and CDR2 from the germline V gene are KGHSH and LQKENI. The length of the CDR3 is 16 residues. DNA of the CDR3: TGTGCCAGCTCACGCCCCTCTAGGGGTGGTGCAGATACGCAGTATTTT. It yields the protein CASSRPSRGGADTQYF.

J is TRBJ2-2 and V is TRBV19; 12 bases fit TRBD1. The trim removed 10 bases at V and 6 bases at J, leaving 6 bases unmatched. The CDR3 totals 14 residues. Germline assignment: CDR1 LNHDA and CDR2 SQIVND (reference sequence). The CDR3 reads CATFRDRGPGELFF. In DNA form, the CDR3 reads TGTGCCACTTTTCGGGACAGGGGGCCCGGGGAGCTGTTTTTT.

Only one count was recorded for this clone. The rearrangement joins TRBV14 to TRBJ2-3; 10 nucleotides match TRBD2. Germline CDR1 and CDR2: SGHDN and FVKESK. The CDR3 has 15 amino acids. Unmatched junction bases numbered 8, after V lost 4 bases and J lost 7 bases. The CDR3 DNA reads TGTGCCAGCAGCCCTAGCGGGGGCACAAGAAATACGCAGTATTTT. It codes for CASSPSGGTRNTQYF.

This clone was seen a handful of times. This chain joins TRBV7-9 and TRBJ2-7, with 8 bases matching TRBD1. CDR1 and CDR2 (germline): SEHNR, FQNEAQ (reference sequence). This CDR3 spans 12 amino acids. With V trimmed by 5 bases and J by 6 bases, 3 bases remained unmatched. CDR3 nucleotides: TGTGCCAGCAGCCAGGACAGGGCCGAGCAGTACTTC. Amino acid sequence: CASSQDRAEQYF.

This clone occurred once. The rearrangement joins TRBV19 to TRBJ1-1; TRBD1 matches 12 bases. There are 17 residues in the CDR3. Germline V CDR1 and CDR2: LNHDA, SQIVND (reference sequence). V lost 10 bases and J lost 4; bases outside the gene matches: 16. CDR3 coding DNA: TGTGCCACCAAACCCTTACCGGGACAGGGGGCTTCCACTGAAGCTTTCTTT. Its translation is CATKPLPGQGASTEAFF.

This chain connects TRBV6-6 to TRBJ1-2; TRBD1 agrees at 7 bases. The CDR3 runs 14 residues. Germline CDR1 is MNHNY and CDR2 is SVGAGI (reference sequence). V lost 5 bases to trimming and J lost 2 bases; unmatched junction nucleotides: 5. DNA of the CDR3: TGTGCCAGCAGTACACAGGGACAGAACTATGGCTACACCTTC. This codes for CASSTQGQNYGYTF.

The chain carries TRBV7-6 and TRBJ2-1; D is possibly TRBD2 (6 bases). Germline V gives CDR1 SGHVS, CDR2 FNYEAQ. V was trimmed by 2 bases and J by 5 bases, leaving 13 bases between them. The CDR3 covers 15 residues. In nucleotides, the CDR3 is TGTGCCAGCAGCTTAATTGCGGGGCCTAACAATGAGCAGTTCTTC. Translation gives CASSLIAGPNNEQFF.

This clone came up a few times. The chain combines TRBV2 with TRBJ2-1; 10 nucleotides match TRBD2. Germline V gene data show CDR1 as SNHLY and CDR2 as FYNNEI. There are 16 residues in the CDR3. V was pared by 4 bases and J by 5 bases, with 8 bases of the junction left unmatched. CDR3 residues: CASSALGLATNNEQFF. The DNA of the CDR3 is TGTGCCAGCAGTGCATTGGGACTAGCGACTAACAATGAGCAGTTCTTC.

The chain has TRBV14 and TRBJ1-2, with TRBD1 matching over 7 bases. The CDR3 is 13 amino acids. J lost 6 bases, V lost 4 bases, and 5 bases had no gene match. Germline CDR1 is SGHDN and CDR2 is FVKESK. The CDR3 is CASSRRQGHGYTF. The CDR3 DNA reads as TGTGCCAGCAGCCGTCGACAGGGCCATGGCTACACCTTC.

The CDR3 spells CASSSSRLAGRDEQFF. CDR3 DNA: TGCGCCAGCAGTTCCTCTAGGCTAGCGGGAAGGGATGAGCAGTTCTTC. The chain combines TRBV4-3 with TRBJ2-1; TRBD2 aligns across 9 bases. J gave up 8 bases and V 6 bases, and 14 bases lay outside the gene matches. CDR1 is LGHNA, CDR2 YSLEER, per germline. The CDR3 sequence is 16 residues long.

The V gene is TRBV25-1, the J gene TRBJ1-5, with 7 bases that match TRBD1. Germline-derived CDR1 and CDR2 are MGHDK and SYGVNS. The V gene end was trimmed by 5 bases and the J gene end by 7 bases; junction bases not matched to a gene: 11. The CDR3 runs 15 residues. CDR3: CASSQTGIDGQPQHF. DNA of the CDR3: TGTGCCAGCAGTCAGACAGGGATAGACGGCCAGCCCCAGCATTTT.

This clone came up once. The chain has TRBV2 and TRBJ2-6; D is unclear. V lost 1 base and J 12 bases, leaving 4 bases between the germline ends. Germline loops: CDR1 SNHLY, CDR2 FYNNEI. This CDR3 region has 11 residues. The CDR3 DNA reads TGTGCCAGCAGTGAAGACGGCGTCCTGACTTTC. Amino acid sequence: CASSEDGVLTF. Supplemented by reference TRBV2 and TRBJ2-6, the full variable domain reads EPEVTQTPSHQVTQMGQEVILRCVPISNHLYFYWYRQILGQKVEFLVSFYNNEISEKSEIFDDQFSVERPDGSNFTLKIRSTKLEDSAMYFCASSEDGVLTFGAGSRLTVL.

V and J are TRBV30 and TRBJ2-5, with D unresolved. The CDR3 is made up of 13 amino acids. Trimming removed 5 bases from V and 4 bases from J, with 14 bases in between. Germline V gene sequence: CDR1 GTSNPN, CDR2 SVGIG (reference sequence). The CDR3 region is CAWSDIFGETQYF. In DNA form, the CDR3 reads TGTGCCTGGTCAGACATATTCGGAGAGACCCAGTACTTC. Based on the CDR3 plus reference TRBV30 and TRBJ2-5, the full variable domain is SQTIHQWPATLVQPVGSPLSLECTVEGTSNPNLYWYRQAAGRGLQLLFYSVGIGQISSEVPQNLSASRPQDRQFILSSKKLLLSDSGFYLCAWSDIFGETQYFGPGTRLLVL.

The chain's CDR3 is CASSESGPNTEAFF. In DNA form, the CDR3 reads TGTGCCAGCAGTGAATCTGGGCCGAACACTGAAGCTTTCTTT. This sequence joins TRBV6-1 and TRBJ1-1; no clear D gene. There are 14 residues in the CDR3. V lost 2 bases and J lost 1, with 8 bases in between. The germline V gene encodes CDR1 MNHNS and CDR2 SASEGT.